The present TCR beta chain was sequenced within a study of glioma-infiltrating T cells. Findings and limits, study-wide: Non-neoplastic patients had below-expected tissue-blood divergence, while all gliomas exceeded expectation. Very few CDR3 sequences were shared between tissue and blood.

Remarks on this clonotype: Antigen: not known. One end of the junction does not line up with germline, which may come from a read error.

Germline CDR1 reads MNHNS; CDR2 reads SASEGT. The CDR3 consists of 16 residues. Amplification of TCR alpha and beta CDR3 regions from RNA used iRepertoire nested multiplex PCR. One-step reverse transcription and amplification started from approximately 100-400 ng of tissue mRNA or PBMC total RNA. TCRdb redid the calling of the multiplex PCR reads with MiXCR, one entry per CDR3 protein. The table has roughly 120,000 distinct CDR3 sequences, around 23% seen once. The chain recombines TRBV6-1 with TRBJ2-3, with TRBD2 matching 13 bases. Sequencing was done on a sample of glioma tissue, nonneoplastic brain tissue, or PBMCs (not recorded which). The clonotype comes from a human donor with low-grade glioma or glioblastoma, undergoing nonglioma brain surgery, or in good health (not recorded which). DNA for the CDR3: TGCGCCAGCAGGCAGACTAGCGGGGGGAAACGAGGTACGCAGTATTTT. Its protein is CASRQTSGGKRGTQYF.